The 19 T cell receptor beta chains listed next were all sequenced from one sample in a study of CD4 T cells in relation to SARS-CoV-2 and coronaviruses. The antigens these receptors bind are not known. CD4+ T cells from unexposed donors were obtained before the COVID-19 pandemic (2011-2018). The cells were cultured for 10 days before CD4+ T cells were isolated. Profiling relied on immunoSEQ multiplex PCR, and the TCRdb table lists in-frame clones only, not all of them. The data show some 19,000 clones, 70% to 80% seen once. The sequencing input was CD4+ T cells from PBMCs, cultured in vitro. Every receptor here comes from a human donor in good health.

The J gene is TRBJ1-1, the V gene TRBV6-4; the match to TRBD1 covers 8 bases. Losses at the gene ends were 6 bases for V and 4 bases for J; bases not matched to a gene: 4. Germline lookup yields CDR1 MRHNA and CDR2 SNTAGT. This CDR3 has 13 amino acids. The CDR3 loop is CASSNTGGTEAFF. Here the CDR3 DNA reads TGTGCCAGCAGCAACACAGGGGGCACTGAAGCTTTCTTT.

The chain is built from TRBV9 and TRBJ2-5; D is perhaps TRBD1 (7 bases). The CDR3 covers 14 residues. Germline CDR1 is SGDLS and CDR2 is YYNGEE. The V end was cut by 4 bases, the J end by 1 base, with 11 bases between. The CDR3: CASSTQGGQETQYF. The CDR3 DNA is TGTGCCAGCAGCACCCAGGGGGGCCAAGAGACCCAGTACTTC.

The chain links TRBV7-9 to TRBJ1-1, with D hard to call. The V and J ends lost 1 base and 11 bases respectively, with 11 bases between them. The CDR3 covers 12 residues. Germline-derived CDR1 and CDR2 are SEHNR and FQNEAQ (reference sequence). Here the CDR3 reads CASSLGGVSAFF. CDR3 DNA: TGTGCCAGCAGCTTAGGTGGGGTTTCGGCTTTCTTT.

In its sample, this clone was seen once. V usage is TRBV24-1 and J usage is TRBJ2-5; TRBD2 might be the D (5 bases). Trimming pared 2 bases from V and 5 bases from J, leaving 17 bases between. This CDR3 spans 16 amino acids. CDR1 is KGHDR and CDR2 is SFDVKD in the germline V gene. CDR3 protein: CATSDSTPEGGETQYF. DNA for the CDR3: TGTGCCACCAGTGATTCGACCCCCGAGGGCGGGGAGACCCAGTACTTC.

This clone was observed a single time. The genes are TRBV7-8 and TRBJ1-2; TRBD1 matches at 8 bases. The germline V gene has CDR1 SGHVS and CDR2 FQNEAQ. Trimming removed 5 bases from V and 2 bases from J; junction bases left unmatched: 4. This CDR3 is 14 amino acids long. CDR3 DNA: TGTGCCAGCAGCGGGGACAGGACGAACTATGGCTACACCTTC. Its protein is CASSGDRTNYGYTF.

V and J are TRBV7-2 and TRBJ1-2; no reliable D call. Germline CDR1 and CDR2: SGHTA and FQGNSA. The CDR3 runs 15 residues. V was pared by 1 base and J by 4 bases, with 13 bases between. Here the CDR3 reads CASSLVVLQIYGYTF. The CDR3 DNA sequence: TGTGCCAGCAGCTTAGTGGTATTACAGATCTATGGCTACACCTTC.

V is TRBV7-3 and J is TRBJ2-1; D may be TRBD1 (6 bases). The V gene lost 4 bases and the J gene lost 5 bases, with 12 bases spanning the gap. From germline, CDR1 is SGHTA and CDR2 FQGTGA. The CDR3 has 14 residues. The CDR3 nucleotides are TGTGCCAGCAGCTCTCCGGGACATCACAATGAGCAGTTCTTC. It translates to CASSSPGHHNEQFF.

The chain joins TRBV6-5 to TRBJ2-1, with D unresolved. Deletions cut 0 bases from V and 8 bases from J, with 14 bases between. The CDR3 runs 15 residues. Germline loops: CDR1 MNHEY, CDR2 SVGAGI. In DNA, the CDR3 is TGTGCCAGCAGTTACTCGATACCCACACCCTATGAGCAGTTCTTC. It codes for CASSYSIPTPYEQFF.

This clone has only a few counts. The chain recombines TRBV2 with TRBJ2-7, with TRBD1 as a possible D gene (6 bases). This CDR3 has 14 amino acids. The V and J ends lost 5 bases and 4 bases respectively, with 15 bases between them. CDR1 is SNHLY, CDR2 FYNNEI, per germline. The CDR3 DNA is TGTGCCAGCAGTATTAGGTCAGGGGAGTACGAGCAGTACTTC. Translating gives CASSIRSGEYEQYF. Complete variable domain (other parts from reference TRBV2 and TRBJ2-7): EPEVTQTPSHQVTQMGQEVILRCVPISNHLYFYWYRQILGQKVEFLVSFYNNEISEKSEIFDDQFSVERPDGSNFTLKIRSTKLEDSAMYFCASSIRSGEYEQYFGPGTRLTVT.

The chain employs TRBV7-2 and TRBJ2-1; TRBD2 matches 10 bases. V was clipped by 2 bases and J by 4 bases; unmatched bases: 8. CDR1 is SGHTA and CDR2 is FQGNSA in the germline V gene. This CDR3 has 17 amino acids. The chain's CDR3 is CASSLWTSGILYNEQFF. CDR3 in DNA: TGTGCCAGCAGCTTATGGACTAGCGGAATTCTATACAATGAGCAGTTCTTC.

The chain carries TRBV30 and TRBJ2-1; a weak D match, TRBD1 (6 bases). CDR3 length equals 14 residues. Trimming cost V 8 bases and J 1 base, with 15 bases left between them. Per germline, CDR1 GTSNPN and CDR2 SVGIG (reference sequence). The DNA of the CDR3 is TGTGCCACCTTCAGGGGAAAGTCCTACAATGAGCAGTTCTTC. It codes for CATFRGKSYNEQFF.

This clone was seen once. V gene TRBV6-7 combines with J gene TRBJ2-3; the match to TRBD1 covers 7 bases. TRBV6-7 is filed as an ORF, its function uncertain. The length of the CDR3 is 15 residues. V dropped 6 bases and J dropped 2; count of bases not matched to a gene: 8. This chain's CDR3 is CASSSRQGPTDTQYF. DNA of the CDR3: TGTGCCAGCAGCAGTCGACAGGGCCCCACAGATACGCAGTATTTT.

The chain joins TRBV6-5 to TRBJ2-3; TRBD1 might be the D (5 bases). CDR1 and CDR2 (germline): MNHEY, SVGAGI. The CDR3 sequence is 13 residues long. Trimming took 6 bases from V and 0 from J, leaving 7 bases between them. The CDR3 nucleotides read TGTGCCAGCAGGAGACAGAGCACAGATACGCAGTATTTT. Encoded protein: CASRRQSTDTQYF.

The CDR3 loop reads CASSVGESYEQYF. In nucleotides, the CDR3 is TGTGCCAGCAGCGTAGGGGAAAGTTACGAGCAGTACTTC. This chain joins TRBV9 and TRBJ2-7; D gene ambiguous. The germline CDR1 and CDR2 sequences are SGDLS and YYNGEE. V gave up 0 bases and J gave up 4 bases, with 8 bases separating them. The CDR3 extends over 13 amino acids.

The J gene is TRBJ2-5, the V gene TRBV27; unclear D gene. The CDR3 length is 15 residues. From germline, CDR1 is MNHEY and CDR2 SMNVEV (reference sequence). Trimming removed 5 bases from V and 4 bases from J, with 17 bases in between. In DNA, the CDR3 is TGTGCCAGCAGTCCCCAGCCAGTTGGACGAGAGACCCAGTACTTC. It yields the protein CASSPQPVGRETQYF.

V and J are TRBV3-1 (or the pseudogene TRBV3-2) and TRBJ2-3; 8 bases fit TRBD1. The CDR3 is 15 residues long. Per germline, CDR1 LGHDT and CDR2 YNNKEL (reference sequence). V dropped 4 bases and J dropped 1; count of bases not matched to a gene: 4. CDR3 sequence (DNA): TGTGCCAGCAGCCCCCCGACAGGGGGCACAGATACGCAGTATTTT. Encoded protein: CASSPPTGGTDTQYF.

This clone was found once. The V and J genes are TRBV19 and TRBJ2-1; D possibly corresponds to TRBD1 (6 bases). V lost 6 bases, J lost 6 bases, and 21 bases lay in between. The CDR3 consists of 16 residues. Germline assignment: CDR1 LNHDA and CDR2 SQIVND (reference sequence). The CDR3 nucleotides read TGTGCCAGTAGCCCCGCTGGCGGCCAGGGGCGCAATGAGCAGTTCTTC. This codes for CASSPAGGQGRNEQFF.

The chain uses TRBV20-1 and TRBJ1-1, with D possibly TRBD1 on 6 matching bases. V dropped 3 bases and J dropped 10 bases, with 12 bases sitting between them. The CDR3 length is 11 residues. Per germline, CDR1 DFQATT and CDR2 SNEGSKA (reference sequence). The CDR3 is CSASGDIGAFF. For the CDR3, the DNA is TGCAGTGCTAGTGGGGACATTGGAGCTTTCTTT.

This clone was counted between two and nine times. The chain recombines TRBV6-6 with TRBJ2-1, with 10 bases lining up with TRBD2. The CDR3 runs to 16 residues. V lost 2 bases, J lost 6 bases, and 7 bases stayed unmatched. From germline, CDR1 is MNHNY and CDR2 SVGAGI (reference sequence). CDR3 coding DNA: TGTGCCAGCAGTTACCCTCCGGGACTAGCGTCCAATGAGCAGTTCTTC. This translates into CASSYPPGLASNEQFF.